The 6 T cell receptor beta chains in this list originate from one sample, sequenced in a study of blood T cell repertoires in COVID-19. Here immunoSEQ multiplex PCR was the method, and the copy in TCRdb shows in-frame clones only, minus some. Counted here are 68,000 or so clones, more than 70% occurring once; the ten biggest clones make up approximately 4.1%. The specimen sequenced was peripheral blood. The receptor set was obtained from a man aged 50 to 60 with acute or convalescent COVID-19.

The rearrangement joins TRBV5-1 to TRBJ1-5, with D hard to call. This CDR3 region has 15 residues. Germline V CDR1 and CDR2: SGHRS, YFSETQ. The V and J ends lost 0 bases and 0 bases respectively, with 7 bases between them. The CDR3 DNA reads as TGCGCCAGCAGCTTGGGGCTCAATAGCAATCAGCCCCAGCATTTT. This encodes CASSLGLNSNQPQHF.

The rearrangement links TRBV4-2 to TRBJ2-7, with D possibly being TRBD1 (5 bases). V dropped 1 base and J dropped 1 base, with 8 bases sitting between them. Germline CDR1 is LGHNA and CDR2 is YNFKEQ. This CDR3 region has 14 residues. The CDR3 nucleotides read TGTGCCAGCAGCCAAGGCCAGGGATCCTACGAGCAGTACTTC. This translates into CASSQGQGSYEQYF.

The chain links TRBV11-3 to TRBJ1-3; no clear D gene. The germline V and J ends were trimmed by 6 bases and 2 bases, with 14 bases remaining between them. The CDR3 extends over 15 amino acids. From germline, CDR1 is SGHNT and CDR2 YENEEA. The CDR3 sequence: CASSSHAGAGNTIYF. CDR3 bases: TGTGCCAGCAGTTCCCATGCCGGGGCTGGAAACACCATATATTTT.

CDR3 sequence (DNA): TGTGCCAGCAGCGGGCAGGGGGTCGGGGAGACCCAGTACTTC. This gives the protein CASSGQGVGETQYF. The rearrangement links TRBV5-8 to TRBJ2-5; 7 bases match TRBD1. Germline CDR1 and CDR2: SGHTS and YDEGEE. The V segment lost 4 bases and the J segment 5 bases; nucleotides outside the gene matches: 8. The CDR3 has 14 amino acids.

This CDR3 is CASSFQGLGQETQYF. The CDR3 nucleotides read TGTGCCAGCAGCTTTCAGGGTCTGGGCCAAGAGACCCAGTACTTC. The V and J genes are TRBV5-5 and TRBJ2-5, with D maybe TRBD1 (5 bases). The V end lost 2 bases, the J end lost 1 base, and 12 bases lay between the germline ends. The V gene's germline CDR1 is SGHKS and CDR2 YYEKEE (reference sequence). This CDR3 spans 15 amino acids.

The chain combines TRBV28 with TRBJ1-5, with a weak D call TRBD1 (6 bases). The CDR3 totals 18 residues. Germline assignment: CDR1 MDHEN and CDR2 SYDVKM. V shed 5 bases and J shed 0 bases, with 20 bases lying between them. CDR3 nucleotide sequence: TGTGCCAGCAGTGAACAGGGTTACCCAGTTTATAGCAATCAGCCCCAGCATTTT. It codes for CASSEQGYPVYSNQPQHF.